This is a list of T cell receptor beta chains from one sample in a study of T-cell memory formation after mild COVID-19. TCRdb processed the 5' RACE reads anew with MiXCR; each CDR3 protein has one entry. The profile shows 85,000 to 120,000 distinct CDR3 sequences, 9.5% to 15% of them singletons. Input material: PBMCs or a T cell subset sorted from them (not recorded which). These receptors were collected from an adult woman who had mild COVID-19 (a few samples of this study predate the infection). Cell type and time point are not known. Both conserved end residues are part of each CDR3. The order of the fields is clone size, J gene, D gene, V gene, CDR3 protein, CDR3 DNA. The D gene is left open where the match is weak. Not all rows give a size; the values are once, few, many and, for expanded clones, a class.

abundance: few
j_gene: TRBJ1-1
d_gene: .
v_gene: TRBV4-3
CDR3aa: CASSLQIRTGGTEAFF
CDR3nt: TGCGCCAGCAGCCTCCAAATCCGGACCGGAGGGACTGAAGCTTTCTTT

abundance: few
j_gene: TRBJ2-5
d_gene: .
v_gene: TRBV20-1
CDR3aa: CSAHPQETQYF
CDR3nt: TGCAGTGCCCACCCCCAAGAGACCCAGTACTTC

abundance: medium-sized
j_gene: TRBJ1-1
d_gene: .
v_gene: TRBV6-4
CDR3aa: CASSDGENTEAFF
CDR3nt: TGTGCCAGCAGTGACGGGGAGAACACTGAAGCTTTCTTT

abundance: few
j_gene: TRBJ2-1
d_gene: .
v_gene: TRBV7-8
CDR3aa: CASSLDSGGTTYNEQFF
CDR3nt: TGTGCCAGCAGCTTAGATTCCGGCGGGACGACCTACAATGAGCAGTTCTTC

abundance: .
j_gene: TRBJ2-5
d_gene: TRBD2
v_gene: TRBV29-1
CDR3aa: CSVDTTSGDQETQYF
CDR3nt: TGCAGCGTAGATACGACTAGCGGGGATCAAGAGACCCAGTACTTC

abundance: .
j_gene: TRBJ2-7
d_gene: TRBD1
v_gene: TRBV28
CDR3aa: CASSGDRYEQYF
CDR3nt: TGTGCCAGCAGTGGGGACAGATACGAGCAGTACTTC

abundance: .
j_gene: TRBJ2-2
d_gene: .
v_gene: TRBV4-1
CDR3aa: CASSQVLTRNTGELFF
CDR3nt: TGCGCCAGCAGCCAAGTGCTGACTAGAAACACCGGGGAGCTGTTTTTT

abundance: few
j_gene: TRBJ2-5
d_gene: TRBD2
v_gene: TRBV6-2/TRBV6-3
CDR3aa: CASTYQRGASGSSITLQETQYF
CDR3nt: TGTGCCAGCACCTACCAGCGAGGAGCTAGCGGGAGCTCGATCACCCTACAAGAGACCCAGTACTTC

abundance: .
j_gene: TRBJ2-5
d_gene: TRBD1
v_gene: TRBV20-1
CDR3aa: CSAGDSSQETQYF
CDR3nt: TGCAGTGCAGGGGACAGCTCACAAGAGACCCAGTACTTC

abundance: .
j_gene: TRBJ1-1
d_gene: .
v_gene: TRBV5-1
CDR3aa: CASRSLGTPEAFF
CDR3nt: TGCGCCAGCAGAAGTTTAGGGACGCCTGAAGCTTTCTTT

abundance: few
j_gene: TRBJ2-3
d_gene: TRBD2
v_gene: TRBV4-3
CDR3aa: CASSQAGTSGYTDTQYF
CDR3nt: TGCGCCAGCAGCCAAGCCGGGACTAGCGGATACACAGATACGCAGTATTTT

abundance: few
j_gene: TRBJ2-7
d_gene: TRBD2
v_gene: TRBV7-9
CDR3aa: CASSLVLAGAHEQYF
CDR3nt: TGTGCCAGCAGCTTAGTACTAGCGGGAGCCCACGAGCAGTACTTC

abundance: .
j_gene: TRBJ1-2
d_gene: TRBD1
v_gene: TRBV30
CDR3aa: CAWASGTANYGYTF
CDR3nt: TGTGCCTGGGCCTCCGGGACAGCCAACTATGGCTACACCTTC

abundance: few
j_gene: TRBJ2-3
d_gene: .
v_gene: TRBV29-1
CDR3aa: CSGVGEFSTDTQYF
CDR3nt: TGCAGCGGGGTGGGGGAGTTCAGCACAGATACGCAGTATTTT

abundance: many
j_gene: TRBJ2-3
d_gene: .
v_gene: TRBV7-9
CDR3aa: CASSRTGPSTDTQYF
CDR3nt: TGTGCCAGCAGCCGCACGGGGCCGAGCACAGATACGCAGTATTTT

abundance: .
j_gene: TRBJ1-4
d_gene: .
v_gene: TRBV20-1
CDR3aa: CSARDGPSRREKLFF
CDR3nt: TGCAGTGCTAGAGACGGACCTTCAAGAAGAGAAAAACTGTTTTTT

abundance: few
j_gene: TRBJ2-7
d_gene: .
v_gene: TRBV7-9
CDR3aa: CASSLADGPGEQYF
CDR3nt: TGTGCCAGCAGCTTAGCCGACGGGCCGGGCGAGCAGTACTTC

abundance: few
j_gene: TRBJ2-3
d_gene: .
v_gene: TRBV7-2
CDR3aa: CASSSPAAFPDTQYF
CDR3nt: TGTGCCAGCAGCTCTCCGGCCGCGTTCCCAGATACGCAGTATTTT

abundance: many
j_gene: TRBJ1-1
d_gene: .
v_gene: TRBV7-9
CDR3aa: CASSLGRNTEAFF
CDR3nt: TGTGCCAGCAGCTTAGGCCGGAACACTGAAGCTTTCTTT

abundance: .
j_gene: TRBJ1-1
d_gene: .
v_gene: TRBV13
CDR3aa: CASSKYGPNYTEAFF
CDR3nt: TGTGCCAGCAGCAAATATGGGCCGAACTACACTGAAGCTTTCTTT

abundance: .
j_gene: TRBJ1-6
d_gene: .
v_gene: TRBV4-1
CDR3aa: CASSQEPRESDNSPLHF
CDR3nt: TGCGCCAGCAGCCAAGAGCCGAGGGAAAGCGATAATTCACCCCTCCACTTT

abundance: few
j_gene: TRBJ2-7
d_gene: .
v_gene: TRBV6-2/TRBV6-3
CDR3aa: CASSYFETGSSYEQYF
CDR3nt: TGTGCCAGCAGTTACTTTGAGACTGGGAGCTCCTACGAGCAGTACTTC

abundance: few
j_gene: TRBJ1-6
d_gene: .
v_gene: TRBV4-1
CDR3aa: CASSQVPTGGFSPLHF
CDR3nt: TGCGCCAGCAGCCAAGTACCCACCGGAGGGTTTTCACCCCTCCACTTT

abundance: .
j_gene: TRBJ2-1
d_gene: .
v_gene: TRBV24-1
CDR3aa: CALLGDAYNEQFF
CDR3nt: TGTGCCCTTCTGGGGGACGCCTACAATGAGCAGTTCTTC

abundance: few
j_gene: TRBJ2-7
d_gene: .
v_gene: TRBV5-6
CDR3aa: CASSLRGLAYEQYF
CDR3nt: TGTGCCAGCAGCTTGAGGGGCTTAGCCTACGAGCAGTACTTC

abundance: .
j_gene: TRBJ2-6
d_gene: .
v_gene: TRBV12-3/TRBV12-4
CDR3aa: CASRMTDPGANVLTF
CDR3nt: TGTGCCAGCAGAATGACTGATCCTGGGGCCAACGTCCTGACTTTC

abundance: .
j_gene: TRBJ2-3
d_gene: .
v_gene: TRBV7-8
CDR3aa: CASSFGQSSGTDTQYF
CDR3nt: TGTGCCAGCAGCTTTGGACAGTCCTCGGGGACAGATACGCAGTATTTT

abundance: .
j_gene: TRBJ2-1
d_gene: TRBD2
v_gene: TRBV24-1
CDR3aa: CATSDIGTSQFF
CDR3nt: TGTGCCACCAGTGATATCGGGACTAGTCAGTTCTTC

abundance: .
j_gene: TRBJ2-1
d_gene: .
v_gene: TRBV20-1
CDR3aa: CSASWVSRGSYNEQFF
CDR3nt: TGCAGTGCTAGCTGGGTGTCCAGGGGCTCCTACAATGAGCAGTTCTTC

abundance: few
j_gene: TRBJ2-1
d_gene: .
v_gene: TRBV30
CDR3aa: CAWSDGLYNEQFF
CDR3nt: TGTGCCTGGAGTGACGGCCTCTACAATGAGCAGTTCTTC

abundance: .
j_gene: TRBJ2-3
d_gene: .
v_gene: TRBV5-1
CDR3aa: CASSLVAYGSATDTQYF
CDR3nt: TGCGCCAGCAGCTTGGTAGCGTATGGGTCCGCCACAGATACGCAGTATTTT

abundance: few
j_gene: TRBJ2-5
d_gene: .
v_gene: TRBV27
CDR3aa: CASRTDNRVGETQYF
CDR3nt: TGTGCCAGCAGGACGGATAACAGGGTAGGAGAGACCCAGTACTTC

abundance: .
j_gene: TRBJ1-2
d_gene: .
v_gene: TRBV6-1
CDR3aa: CASNPPYFGYTF
CDR3nt: TGTGCCAGCAACCCCCCATATTTTGGCTACACCTTC